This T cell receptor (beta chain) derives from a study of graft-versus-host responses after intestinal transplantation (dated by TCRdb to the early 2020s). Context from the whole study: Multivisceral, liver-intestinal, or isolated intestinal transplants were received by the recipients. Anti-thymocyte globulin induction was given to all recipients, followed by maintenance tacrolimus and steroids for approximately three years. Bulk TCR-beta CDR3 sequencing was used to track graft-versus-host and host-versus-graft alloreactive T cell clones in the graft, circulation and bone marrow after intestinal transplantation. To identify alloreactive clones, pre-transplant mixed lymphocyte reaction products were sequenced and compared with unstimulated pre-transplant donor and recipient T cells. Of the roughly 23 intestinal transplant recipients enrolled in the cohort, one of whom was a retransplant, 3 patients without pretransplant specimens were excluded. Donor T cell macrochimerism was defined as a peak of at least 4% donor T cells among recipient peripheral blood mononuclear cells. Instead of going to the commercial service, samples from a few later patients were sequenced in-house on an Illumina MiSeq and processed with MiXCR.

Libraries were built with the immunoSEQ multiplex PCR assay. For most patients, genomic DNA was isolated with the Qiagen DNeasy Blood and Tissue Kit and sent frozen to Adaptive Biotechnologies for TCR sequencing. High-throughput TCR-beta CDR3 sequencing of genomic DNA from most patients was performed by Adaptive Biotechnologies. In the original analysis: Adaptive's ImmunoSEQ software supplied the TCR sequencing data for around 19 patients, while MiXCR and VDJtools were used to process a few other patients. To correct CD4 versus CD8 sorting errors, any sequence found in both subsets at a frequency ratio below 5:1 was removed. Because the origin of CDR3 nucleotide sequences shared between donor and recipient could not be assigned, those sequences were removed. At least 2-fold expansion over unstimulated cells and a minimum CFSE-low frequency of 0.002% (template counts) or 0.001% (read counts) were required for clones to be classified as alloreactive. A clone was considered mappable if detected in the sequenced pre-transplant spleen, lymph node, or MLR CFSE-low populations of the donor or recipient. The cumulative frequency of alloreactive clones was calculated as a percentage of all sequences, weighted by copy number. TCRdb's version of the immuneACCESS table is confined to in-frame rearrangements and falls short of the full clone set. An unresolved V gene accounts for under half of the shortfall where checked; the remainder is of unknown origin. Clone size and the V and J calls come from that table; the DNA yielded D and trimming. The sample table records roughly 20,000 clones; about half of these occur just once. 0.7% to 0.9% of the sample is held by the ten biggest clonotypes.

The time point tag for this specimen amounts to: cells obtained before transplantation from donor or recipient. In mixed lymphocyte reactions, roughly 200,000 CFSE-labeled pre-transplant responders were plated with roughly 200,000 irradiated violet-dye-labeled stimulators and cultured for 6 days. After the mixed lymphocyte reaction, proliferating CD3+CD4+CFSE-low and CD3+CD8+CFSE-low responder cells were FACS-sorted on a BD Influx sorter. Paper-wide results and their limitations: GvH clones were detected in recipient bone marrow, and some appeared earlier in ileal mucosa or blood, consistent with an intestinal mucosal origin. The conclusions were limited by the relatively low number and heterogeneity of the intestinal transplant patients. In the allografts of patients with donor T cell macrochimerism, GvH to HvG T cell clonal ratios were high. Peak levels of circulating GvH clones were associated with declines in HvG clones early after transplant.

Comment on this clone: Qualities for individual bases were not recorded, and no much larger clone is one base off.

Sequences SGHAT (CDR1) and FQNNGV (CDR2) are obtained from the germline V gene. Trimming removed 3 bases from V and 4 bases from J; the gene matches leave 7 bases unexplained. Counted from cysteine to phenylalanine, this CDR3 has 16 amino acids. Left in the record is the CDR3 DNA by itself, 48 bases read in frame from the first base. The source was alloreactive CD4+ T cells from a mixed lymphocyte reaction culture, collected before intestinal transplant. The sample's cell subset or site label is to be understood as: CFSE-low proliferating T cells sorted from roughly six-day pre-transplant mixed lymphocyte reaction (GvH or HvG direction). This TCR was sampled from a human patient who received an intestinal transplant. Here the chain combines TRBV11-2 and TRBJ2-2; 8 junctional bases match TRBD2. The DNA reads TGTGCCAGCAGCTTCGGTCTAGCGGGTGGCACCGGGGAGCTGTTTTTT. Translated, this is CASSFGLAGGTGELFF.